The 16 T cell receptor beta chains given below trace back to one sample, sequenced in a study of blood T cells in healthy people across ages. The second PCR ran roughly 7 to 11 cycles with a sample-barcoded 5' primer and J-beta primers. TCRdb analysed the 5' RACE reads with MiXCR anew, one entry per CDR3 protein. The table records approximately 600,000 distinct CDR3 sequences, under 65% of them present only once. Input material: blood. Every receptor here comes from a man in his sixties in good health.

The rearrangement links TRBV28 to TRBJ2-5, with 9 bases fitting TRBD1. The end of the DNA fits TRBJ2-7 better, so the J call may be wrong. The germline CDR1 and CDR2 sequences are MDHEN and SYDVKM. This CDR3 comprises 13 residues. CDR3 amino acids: CASSSGQGPEQYF. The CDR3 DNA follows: TGTGCCAGCAGTTCGGGACAGGGCCCCGAGCAGTACTTC.

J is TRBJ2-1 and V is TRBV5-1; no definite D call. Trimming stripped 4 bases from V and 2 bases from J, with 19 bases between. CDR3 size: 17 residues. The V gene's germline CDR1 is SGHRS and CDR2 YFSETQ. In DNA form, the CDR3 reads TGCGCCAGCAGCACGCGTGGGGTATCCTTCCCCTACAATGAGCAGTTCTTC. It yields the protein CASSTRGVSFPYNEQFF.

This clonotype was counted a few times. In DNA form, the CDR3 reads TGTGCCAGCAATGCCGGGGGGGCCCTCCACTTT. Amino acids: CASNAGGALHF. V usage is TRBV5-6 and J usage is TRBJ1-6, with D tentatively TRBD1 (5 bases). Trimming stripped 6 bases from V and 14 bases from J, with 12 bases between. This CDR3 has 11 amino acids. Germline assignment: CDR1 SGHDT and CDR2 YYEEEE.

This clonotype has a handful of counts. CDR3 sequence: CASSSGTSGAQNIQYF. CDR3 in DNA: TGTGCCAGCAGCTCTGGGACTAGCGGGGCGCAAAACATTCAGTACTTC. The chain recombines TRBV7-2 with TRBJ2-4; 13 bases are shared with TRBD2. Germline trimming cut 4 bases from V and 5 bases from J; bases unmatched to any gene: 5. This CDR3 comprises 16 residues. Germline CDR1 and CDR2: SGHTA and FQGNSA. The full variable domain, in which reference TRBV7-2 and TRBJ2-4 provide the parts outside the CDR3, is GAGVSQSPSNKVTEKGKDVELRCDPISGHTALYWYRQSLGQGLEFLIYFQGNSAPDKSGLPSDRFSAERTGGSVSTLTIQRTQQEDSAVYLCASSSGTSGAQNIQYFGAGTRLSVL.

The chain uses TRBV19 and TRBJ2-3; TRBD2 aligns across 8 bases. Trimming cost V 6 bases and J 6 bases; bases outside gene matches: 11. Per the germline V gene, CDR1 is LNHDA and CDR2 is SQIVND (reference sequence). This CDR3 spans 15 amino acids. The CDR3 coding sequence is TGTGCCAGTAGCATGGCCGCGGGGGGATCGGATACGCAGTATTTT. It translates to CASSMAAGGSDTQYF.

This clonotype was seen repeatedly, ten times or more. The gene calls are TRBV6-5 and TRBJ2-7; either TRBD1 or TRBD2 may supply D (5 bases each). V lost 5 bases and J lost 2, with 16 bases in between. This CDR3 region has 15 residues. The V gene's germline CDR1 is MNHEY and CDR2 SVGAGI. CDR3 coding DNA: TGTGCCAGCAGTCCGGATCCGGGACGGACCTACGAGCAGTACTTC. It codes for CASSPDPGRTYEQYF.

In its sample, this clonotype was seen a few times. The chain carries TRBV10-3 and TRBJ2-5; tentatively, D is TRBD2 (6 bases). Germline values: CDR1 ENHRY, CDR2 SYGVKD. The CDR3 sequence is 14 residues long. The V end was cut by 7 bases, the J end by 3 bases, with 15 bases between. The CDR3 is CAITHGPGEETQYF. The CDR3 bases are TGTGCCATCACCCACGGGCCGGGGGAAGAGACCCAGTACTTC.

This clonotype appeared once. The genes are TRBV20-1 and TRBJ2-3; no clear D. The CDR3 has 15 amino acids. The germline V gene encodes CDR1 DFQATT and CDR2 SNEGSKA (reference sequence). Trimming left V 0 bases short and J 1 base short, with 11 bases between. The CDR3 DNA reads TGCAGTGCTAGAGATACGGCTGGGGGCACAGATACGCAGTATTTT. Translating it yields CSARDTAGGTDTQYF.

CDR3 DNA sequence: TGCAGTGCTAGAGACCCTAAGCGGGGGCGTCTGAGCGAGCAGTACTTC. Amino acids: CSARDPKRGRLSEQYF. This sequence joins TRBV20-1 and TRBJ2-7, with 8 nucleotides matching TRBD2. Germline V gene lookup returns CDR1 DFQATT and CDR2 SNEGSKA (reference sequence). Trimming at V came to 0 bases and at J to 6 bases, leaving 13 bases not matched to a gene. CDR3 length: 16 amino acids.

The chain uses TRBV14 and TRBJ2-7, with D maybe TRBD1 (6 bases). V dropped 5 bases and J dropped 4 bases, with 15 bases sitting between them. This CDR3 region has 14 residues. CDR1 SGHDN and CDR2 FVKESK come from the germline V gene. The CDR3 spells CASSSRQAYYEQYF. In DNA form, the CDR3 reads TGTGCCAGCAGCTCCCGACAGGCGTATTACGAGCAGTACTTC.

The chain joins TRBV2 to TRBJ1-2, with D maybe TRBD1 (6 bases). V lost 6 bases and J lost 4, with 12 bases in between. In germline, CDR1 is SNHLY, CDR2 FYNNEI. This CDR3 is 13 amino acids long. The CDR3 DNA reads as TGTGCCAGCAGCGCCGGGACAAGCTATGGCTACACCTTC. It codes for CASSAGTSYGYTF.

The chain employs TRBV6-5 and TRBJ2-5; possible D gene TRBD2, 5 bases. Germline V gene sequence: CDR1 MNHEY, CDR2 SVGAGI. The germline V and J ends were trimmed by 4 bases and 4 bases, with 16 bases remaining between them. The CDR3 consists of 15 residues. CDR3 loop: CASSSGLPRLETQYF. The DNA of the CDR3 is TGTGCCAGCAGTTCCGGACTGCCCCGGTTAGAGACCCAGTACTTC.

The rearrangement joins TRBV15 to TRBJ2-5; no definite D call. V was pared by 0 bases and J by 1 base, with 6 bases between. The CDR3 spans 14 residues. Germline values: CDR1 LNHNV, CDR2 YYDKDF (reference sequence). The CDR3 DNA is TGTGCCACCAGCAGAGAGGCGGCCCAAGAGACCCAGTACTTC. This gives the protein CATSREAAQETQYF. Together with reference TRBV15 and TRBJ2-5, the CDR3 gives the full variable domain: DAMVIQNPRYQVTQFGKPVTLSCSQTLNHNVMYWYQQKSSQAPKLLFHYYDKDFNNEADTPDNFQSRRPNTSFCFLDIRSPGLGDTAMYLCATSREAAQETQYFGPGTRLLVL.

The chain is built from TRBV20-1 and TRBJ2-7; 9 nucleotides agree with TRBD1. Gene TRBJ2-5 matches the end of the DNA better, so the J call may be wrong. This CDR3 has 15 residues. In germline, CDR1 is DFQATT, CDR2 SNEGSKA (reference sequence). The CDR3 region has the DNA TGCAGTGTGGTCAGACCGGGACAGGGCTTGGAGACCCAGTACTTC. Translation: CSVVRPGQGLETQYF.

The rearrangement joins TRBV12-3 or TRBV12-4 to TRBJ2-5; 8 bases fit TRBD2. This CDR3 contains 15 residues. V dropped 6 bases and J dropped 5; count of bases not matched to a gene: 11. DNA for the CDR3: TGTGCCAGCAGCCACCCTAGCGGGCCCCGGGAGACCCAGTACTTC. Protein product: CASSHPSGPRETQYF.

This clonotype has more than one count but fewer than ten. In DNA form, the CDR3 reads TGTGCCAGCAGCTTTTCGGACAGTACCTACGAGCAGTACTTC. It yields the protein CASSFSDSTYEQYF. The rearrangement links TRBV7-2 to TRBJ2-7; possibly TRBD1 for D (6 bases). Trimming took off 3 bases at V and 2 bases at J, with 11 bases between the two ends. Germline V gene sequence: CDR1 SGHTA, CDR2 FQGNSA. This CDR3 has 14 amino acids.